Each of the 13 T cell receptor beta chains below was sequenced from the same sample in a study of blood T cell repertoires in COVID-19. Sequencing was performed with immunoSEQ multiplex PCR; in TCRdb, only in-frame clones are kept and a portion is missing. The data contain over 75,000 clones, around four fifths of them singletons. Sequences were obtained from peripheral blood. Receptors originate from a man aged 65 to 79 with acute or convalescent COVID-19.

This chain joins TRBV5-1 and TRBJ2-3; TRBD2 matches at 12 bases. V shed 3 bases, J shed 0 bases, and the junction held 14 bases outside the gene matches. In germline, CDR1 is SGHRS, CDR2 YFSETQ. The CDR3 runs 20 residues. CDR3 DNA: TGCGCCAGCAGCTCGATTAGACTAGCGGGGGCCTCAACCAGCACAGATACGCAGTATTTT. Its translation: CASSSIRLAGASTSTDTQYF. The full variable domain, with the rest looked up from reference TRBV5-1 and TRBJ2-3, is KAGVTQTPRYLIKTRGQQVTLSCSPISGHRSVSWYQQTPGQGLQFLFEYFSETQRNKGNFPGRFSGRQFSNSRSEMNVSTLELGDSALYLCASSSIRLAGASTSTDTQYFGPGTRLTVL.

The chain links TRBV5-4 to TRBJ2-1; 7 bases match TRBD1. This CDR3 has 15 amino acids. Germline values: CDR1 SGHNT, CDR2 YYREEE (reference sequence). After removal of 2 bases from V and 4 bases from J, the junction contained 6 bases not matched to a gene. The CDR3 sequence: CASSFGRQGYNEQFF. The CDR3 bases are TGTGCCAGCAGCTTTGGGAGACAGGGTTACAATGAGCAGTTCTTC.

The V and J genes are TRBV10-1 and TRBJ1-6; 8 bases are shared with TRBD1. The CDR3 sequence is 15 residues long. With 6 bases clipped from V and 10 bases from J, the junction kept 11 bases outside the gene matches. CDR1 and CDR2 from the germline V gene are WNHNN and SYGVQD (reference sequence). CDR3 nucleotides: TGCGCCAGCAGCGAATCGACAGGGGAAGGCTCACCCCTCCACTTT. It codes for CASSESTGEGSPLHF.

V and J are TRBV30 and TRBJ2-3; TRBD2 matches at 7 bases. Per the germline V gene, CDR1 is GTSNPN and CDR2 is SVGIG (reference sequence). This CDR3 has 12 amino acids. In nucleotides, the CDR3 is TGTGCATCGCGGGGGAACCCAGATACGCAGTATTTT. Translation gives CASRGNPDTQYF.

V gene TRBV6-5 combines with J gene TRBJ2-7, with TRBD2 matching 8 bases. The V gene end was trimmed by 7 bases and the J gene end by 1 base; junction bases not matched to a gene: 6. This CDR3 is built from 14 residues. CDR1 is MNHEY and CDR2 is SVGAGI in the germline V gene. Here the CDR3 reads CASTVAGQSYEQYV. The CDR3, as DNA: TGTGCCAGCACCGTAGCGGGGCAGTCCTACGAGCAGTACGTC.

The chain couples TRBV2 to TRBJ2-7; D gene uncertain. CDR3 length equals 14 residues. Trimming took 1 base from V and 4 from J, leaving 11 bases between them. CDR1 and CDR2 (germline): SNHLY, FYNNEI. The CDR3 here is CASSEVGKLYEQYV. CDR3 nucleotides: TGTGCCAGCAGTGAAGTGGGCAAACTTTACGAGCAGTACGTC.

The chain couples TRBV10-2 to TRBJ1-1; D is ambiguous. Trimming took off 6 bases at V and 1 base at J, with 6 bases between the two ends. There are 12 residues in the CDR3. Germline CDR1 WSHSY, CDR2 SAAADI. DNA for the CDR3: TGCGCCAGCAGGAGAGCGAACACTGAAGCTTTCTTT. Translation: CASRRANTEAFF.

The chain uses TRBV4-1 and TRBJ2-1, with a weak D call TRBD2 (6 bases). This CDR3 has 15 residues. Germline V gene lookup returns CDR1 MGHRA and CDR2 YSYEKL. V was cut by 3 bases and J by 0 bases, with 9 bases left in between. The chain's CDR3 is CASSQGTFSYNEQFF. Written as DNA, the CDR3 is TGCGCCAGCAGCCAGGGGACTTTCTCCTACAATGAGCAGTTCTTC.

This clone was found once. The chain uses TRBV2 and TRBJ2-2, with D perhaps TRBD2 (6 bases). The CDR3 consists of 14 residues. Per germline, CDR1 SNHLY and CDR2 FYNNEI. Trimming left V 6 bases short and J 3 bases short, with 11 bases between. The CDR3 spells CASSLPGDTGELFF. The CDR3 DNA reads as TGTGCCAGCAGCCTCCCGGGGGACACCGGGGAGCTGTTTTTT.

This chain connects TRBV7-9 to TRBJ1-1, with D possibly TRBD1 on 6 matching bases. The CDR3 consists of 13 residues. CDR1 and CDR2 from the germline V gene are SEHNR and FQNEAQ (reference sequence). V lost 4 bases and J lost 1, with 7 bases in between. CDR3 nucleotides: TGTGCCAGCAGCTACAGGGAGAACACTGAAGCTTTCTTT. Its protein is CASSYRENTEAFF. The entire variable domain, with the rest obtained from reference TRBV7-9 and TRBJ1-1, is as follows: DTGVSQNPRHKITKRGQNVTFRCDPISEHNRLYWYRQTLGQGPEFLTYFQNEAQLEKSRLLSDRFSAERPKGSFSTLEIQRTEQGDSAMYLCASSYRENTEAFFGQGTRLTVV.

The chain recombines TRBV5-1 with TRBJ2-2; D gene unclear. Germline CDR1 and CDR2: SGHRS and YFSETQ. The CDR3 loop spans 11 amino acids. V dropped 2 bases and J dropped 8 bases, with 4 bases sitting between them. The CDR3 sequence is CASSFKGELFF. CDR3 DNA sequence: TGCGCCAGCAGCTTCAAAGGGGAGCTGTTTTTT.

J is TRBJ1-6 and V is TRBV21-1. TRBV21-1 is a recognized pseudogene. The CDR3 loop spans 16 amino acids. CDR3: CASSKAARDYNSPLHF. For the CDR3, the DNA is TGTGCCAGCAGCAAAGCGGCCCGGGACTATAATTCACCCCTCCACTTT.

This clone has just a few counts. The chain has TRBV6-5 and TRBJ2-7; D remains ambiguous. Trimming shortened V by 2 bases and J by 4 bases, and 3 bases separated the two germline ends. Germline values: CDR1 MNHEY, CDR2 SVGAGI. The CDR3 has 11 residues. In DNA form, the CDR3 reads TGTGCCAGCAGTTACGAGTACGAGCAGTACTTC. Protein: CASSYEYEQYF.